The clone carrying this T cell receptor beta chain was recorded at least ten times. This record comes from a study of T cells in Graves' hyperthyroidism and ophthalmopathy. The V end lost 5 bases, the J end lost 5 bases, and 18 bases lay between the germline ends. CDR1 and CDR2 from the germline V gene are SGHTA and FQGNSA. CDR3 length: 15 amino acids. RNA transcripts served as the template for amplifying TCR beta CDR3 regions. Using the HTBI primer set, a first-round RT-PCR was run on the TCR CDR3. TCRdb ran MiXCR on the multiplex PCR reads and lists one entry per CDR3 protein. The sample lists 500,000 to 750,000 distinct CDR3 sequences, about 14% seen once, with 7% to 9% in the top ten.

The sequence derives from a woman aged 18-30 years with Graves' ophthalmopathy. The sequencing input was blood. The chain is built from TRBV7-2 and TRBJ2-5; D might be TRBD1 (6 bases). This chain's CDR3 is CASSPPVGAGETQYF. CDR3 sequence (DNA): TGTGCCAGCAGCCCCCCGGTGGGGGCAGGGGAGACCCAGTACTTC.